This T cell receptor (beta chain) was captured by sequencing in a study of blood T cell repertoires in COVID-19. The ends lost 2 bases at V and 8 bases at J; junction bases unmatched: 8. The germline V gene has CDR1 LGHNA and CDR2 YSLEER. The CDR3 loop spans 15 amino acids. Assay used: immunoSEQ multiplex PCR; TCRdb lists only in-frame clones, some missing. The sample carries 200,000 to 250,000 clones, 86% recorded once. The sample taken for sequencing was PBMCs or T cells enriched from blood (not recorded which). The V gene is TRBV4-3, the J gene TRBJ2-1; 8 bases align to TRBD1. The clonotype comes from a woman aged 50 to 65 who had recovered from COVID-19. The CDR3 DNA sequence: TGCGCCAGCAGCCAACCGGGACAGGCCTTTTATGAGCAGTTCTTC. Translated: CASSQPGQAFYEQFF.